This TCR beta chain was sequenced in a study of vaccination and CD4 T cells after COVID-19. General observations from the study: Median 86.3% of reactive clones detected in convalescent patients emerged only post-vaccination.

Sequencing of cultured CD4+ T cell DNA used the Oncomine TCR Beta short-read assay. TCRdb called the PCR reads again in MiXCR, with one record for every CDR3 protein. Among 21,000 or so distinct CDR3 sequences listed, around two fifths were seen once. The junction had 3 bases not matched to a gene; V was cut back by 2 bases and J by 4 bases. This CDR3 spans 14 amino acids. CDR1 and CDR2 from the germline V gene are DFQATT and SNEGSKA (reference sequence). This clonotype came up a few times. What it recognizes is unknown. The time point here: late sampling 161 to 241 days after vaccination in a few convalescent patients. The sample's treatment: roughly ten-day PBMC culture with coronavirus spike peptide pools or control peptides (ViraFEST assay).

The receptor's source is a human donor who had recovered from COVID-19. This sequence joins TRBV20-1 and TRBJ2-2, with 8 bases matching TRBD2. The sequencing used CD4+ T cells from blood, cultured in vitro, collected about 7 months after SARS-CoV-2 vaccination. The CDR3 loop is CSARSGSGTGELFF. CDR3 nucleotides: TGCAGTGCTAGAAGCGGGAGTGGCACCGGGGAGCTGTTTTTT.